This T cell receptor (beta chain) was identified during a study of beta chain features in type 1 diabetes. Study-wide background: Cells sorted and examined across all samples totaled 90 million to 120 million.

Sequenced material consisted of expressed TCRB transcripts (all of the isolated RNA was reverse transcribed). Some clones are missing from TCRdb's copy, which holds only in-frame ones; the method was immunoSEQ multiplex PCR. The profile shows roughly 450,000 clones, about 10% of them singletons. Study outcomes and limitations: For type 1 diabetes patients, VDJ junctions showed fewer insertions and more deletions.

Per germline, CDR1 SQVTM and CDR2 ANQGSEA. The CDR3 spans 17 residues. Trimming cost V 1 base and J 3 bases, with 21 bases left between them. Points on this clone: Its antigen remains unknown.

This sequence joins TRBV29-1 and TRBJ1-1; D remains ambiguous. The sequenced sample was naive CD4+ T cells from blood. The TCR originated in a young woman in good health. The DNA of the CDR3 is TGCAGCGTTGAAGGTAGGAGTGGCGGAGAATGGGACACTGAAGCTTTCTTT. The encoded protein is CSVEGRSGGEWDTEAFF.